This entry lists 30 T cell receptor beta chains sequenced from one sample in a study of regulatory T cells in long-lasting Graves disease (dated by TCRdb to about 2021). Explained via the paper, the time point label denotes: newly diagnosed GD, antithyroid drugs for less than 3 months. For both TCR sequencing and RNA sequencing, RNA was extracted from PBMCs using TRIzol. Library preparation used multiplex PCR. Instrument used: Illumina HiSeq 4000. CDR3 regions were amplified by Arm-PCR with iRepertoire HTBI primers to construct TCR beta libraries. Clones were called with MiXCR by TCRdb after fastp trimmed the public reads at Q25, and only in-frame beta chains were retained. Duplicate CDR3 protein sequences are folded into a single record with the most common DNA and genes. The sample includes hundreds of thousands of distinct CDR3 sequences, with approximately 15% observed a single time. The ten largest account for roughly 29% of the sample.

These records were also assigned to another study, of T cells in Graves' hyperthyroidism and ophthalmopathy.

Material: peripheral blood mononuclear cells (PBMCs), obtained at new diagnosis, from a patient treated with antithyroid drugs. These receptors all come from a man in his forties or fifties with Graves disease. Donor details come from another sample of the same person, matched by shared clones.

This clonotype was seen at least ten times. The V gene is TRBV25-1, the J gene TRBJ1-1; 8 positions match TRBD1. This CDR3 is 14 amino acids long. V shed 1 base and J 5 bases; nucleotides not matched to a gene: 3. The germline V gene encodes CDR1 MGHDK and CDR2 SYGVNS. The CDR3 DNA is TGTGCCAGCAGTGAATTGGGGGACAGGACTGAAGCTTTCTTT. Protein sequence: CASSELGDRTEAFF.

This clonotype was seen at least ten times. The rearrangement links TRBV28 to TRBJ1-2; the D is unclear. In germline, CDR1 is MDHEN, CDR2 SYDVKM. This CDR3 is built from 13 residues. The V and J ends lost 6 bases and 0 bases respectively, with 8 bases between them. CDR3: CASRTSSNYGYTF. The CDR3, as DNA: TGTGCCAGCAGGACATCTTCTAACTATGGCTACACCTTC.

Ten or more counts support this clonotype. This chain connects TRBV6-4 to TRBJ2-2; the D gene is possibly TRBD1 (6 bases). The CDR3 covers 14 residues. The germline V and J ends were trimmed by 4 bases and 3 bases, with 9 bases remaining between them. Germline loops: CDR1 MRHNA, CDR2 SNTAGT. The CDR3 reads CASSVGGDTGELFF. DNA of the CDR3: TGTGCCAGCAGTGTTGGGGGCGACACCGGGGAGCTGTTTTTT.

This rearrangement joins TRBV5-1 to TRBJ2-7; either TRBD1 or TRBD2 may supply D (6 bases each). Germline values: CDR1 SGHRS, CDR2 YFSETQ. The CDR3 sequence is 15 residues long. The V end lost 0 bases, the J end lost 4 bases, and 14 bases lay between the germline ends. CDR3: CASSLVRGLRYEQYF. Here the CDR3 DNA reads TGCGCCAGCAGCTTGGTTCGGGGGCTTCGGTACGAGCAGTACTTC.

This clonotype was found many times. The chain recombines TRBV28 with TRBJ2-7; no clear D gene. Germline-derived CDR1 and CDR2 are MDHEN and SYDVKM. The CDR3 runs to 14 residues. The germline V and J ends were trimmed by 4 bases and 5 bases, with 15 bases remaining between them. Here the CDR3 DNA reads TGTGCCAGCAGTTCCAACCTACGGTGGGACGAGCAGTACTTC. This gives the protein CASSSNLRWDEQYF.

This clonotype was recorded a few times. J is TRBJ1-2 and V is TRBV20-1, with a tentative D call TRBD1 (6 bases). Trimming stripped 7 bases from V and 4 bases from J, with 16 bases between. The V gene's germline CDR1 is DFQATT and CDR2 SNEGSKA (reference sequence). The CDR3 loop spans 13 amino acids. CDR3 protein: CSVRRTVGYGYTF. The CDR3 DNA reads TGCAGTGTTAGGAGGACAGTCGGCTATGGCTACACCTTC.

As concerns this clonotype: This may be a read error, as it is one base from a much larger clone. This chain joins TRBV11-3 and TRBJ2-7; 7 bases fit TRBD1. This CDR3 contains 13 residues. J gave up 6 bases and V 4 bases, and 6 bases lay outside the gene matches. The germline CDR1 and CDR2 sequences are SGHNT and YENEEA. The CDR3 DNA is TGTGCCAGCAGCTCCGGACAGGATCGCGAGCAGTACTTC. It specifies CASSSGQDREQYF. Variable domain in full (rest from reference TRBV11-3 and TRBJ2-7): EAGVVQSPRYKIIEKKQPVAFWCNPISGHNTLYWYLQNLGQGPELLIRYENEEAVDDSQLPKDRFSAERLKGVDSTLKIQPAELGDSAVYLCASSSGQDREQYFGPGTRLTVT.

The sample holds many counts of this clonotype. The chain has TRBV5-4 and TRBJ2-5, with TRBD1 matching 7 bases. Germline V CDR1 and CDR2: SGHNT, YYREEE (reference sequence). This CDR3 has 15 residues. V lost 2 bases, J lost 2 bases, and 6 bases stayed unmatched. CDR3 DNA: TGTGCCAGCAGCTTCTCTTTGGGACAGCAAGAGACCCAGTACTTC. It encodes CASSFSLGQQETQYF.

This clonotype was seen more than once but under ten times. The rearrangement joins TRBV2 to TRBJ1-5, with D unresolved. Germline assignment: CDR1 SNHLY and CDR2 FYNNEI. V was pared by 2 bases and J by 7 bases, with 9 bases between. The CDR3 totals 13 residues. In DNA, the CDR3 is TGTGCCAGCAGTGAAACCCGGGAGCAGCCCCAGCATTTT. Translating gives CASSETREQPQHF. The full variable domain, completed using reference TRBV2 and TRBJ1-5, is EPEVTQTPSHQVTQMGQEVILRCVPISNHLYFYWYRQILGQKVEFLVSFYNNEISEKSEIFDDQFSVERPDGSNFTLKIRSTKLEDSAMYFCASSETREQPQHFGDGTRLSIL.

This clonotype was seen many times. CDR3: CASSTGTKNRADTQYF. For the CDR3, the DNA is TGTGCCAGTAGTACCGGGACAAAAAATCGGGCAGATACGCAGTATTTT. V usage is TRBV19 and J usage is TRBJ2-3; D might be TRBD1 (6 bases). The CDR3 consists of 16 residues. Germline-derived CDR1 and CDR2 are LNHDA and SQIVND (reference sequence). Deletions cut 4 bases from V and 4 bases from J, with 18 bases between.

This clonotype has at least ten counts. V and J are TRBV20-1 and TRBJ2-2; TRBD1 aligns across 7 bases. The trim removed 2 bases at V and 1 base at J, leaving 1 base unmatched. Germline loops: CDR1 DFQATT, CDR2 SNEGSKA (reference sequence). This CDR3 region has 14 residues. The CDR3 DNA reads as TGCAGTGCTAGAAGACAGGGGAACACCGGGGAGCTGTTTTTT. Its protein product is CSARRQGNTGELFF.

Many counts were recorded for this clonotype. The chain joins TRBV12-5 to TRBJ2-1, with 12 bases matching TRBD1. This CDR3 has 18 amino acids. J lost 5 bases, V lost 2 bases, and 10 bases had no gene match. CDR1 and CDR2 from the germline V gene are LGHNT and FRNRAP. The CDR3 loop is CASGLRTPGTGGDNEQFF. The CDR3 DNA is TGTGCTAGTGGTTTGAGAACTCCCGGGACAGGGGGCGACAATGAGCAGTTCTTC.

In its sample, this clonotype was seen once. The V gene is TRBV12-3 or TRBV12-4, the J gene TRBJ2-3, with D uncertain. Trimming removed 2 bases from V and 8 bases from J, with 14 bases in between. The CDR3 is 14 residues long. Written as DNA, the CDR3 is TGTGCCAGCAGTTTATCTGGGTATACCATTACGCAGTATTTT. Translation gives CASSLSGYTITQYF.

This clonotype has a count of ten or more. The chain recombines TRBV5-1 with TRBJ1-2; D not resolved. The germline V gene has CDR1 SGHRS and CDR2 YFSETQ. This CDR3 is 14 amino acids long. V lost 4 bases to trimming and J lost 0 bases, with 10 bases between them. This chain's CDR3 is CASSPVAANYGYTF. In DNA form, the CDR3 reads TGCGCCAGCAGCCCCGTCGCGGCTAACTATGGCTACACCTTC.

The chain has TRBV9 and TRBJ2-1; the match to TRBD2 covers 8 bases. Per the germline V gene, CDR1 is SGDLS and CDR2 is YYNGEE. This CDR3 is built from 17 residues. Trimming at V came to 0 bases and at J to 5 bases, leaving 10 bases not matched to a gene. The CDR3 is CASSVGAGGSIDNEQFF. The CDR3 bases are TGTGCCAGCAGCGTAGGGGCGGGGGGCTCTATCGACAATGAGCAGTTCTTC.

This chain links TRBV27 with TRBJ1-5; possibly TRBD1 for D (5 bases). V was trimmed by 3 bases and J by 6 bases, leaving 15 bases between them. Germline loops: CDR1 MNHEY, CDR2 SMNVEV (reference sequence). The CDR3 runs 15 residues. CDR3 sequence (DNA): TGTGCCAGCAGTTTTAGGAGGGATGGGGCTCAGCCCCAGCATTTT. Its protein product is CASSFRRDGAQPQHF.

This clonotype was observed at least ten times. This chain links TRBV3-1 with TRBJ2-7, with D unclear. The CDR3 is 15 residues long. Trimming stripped 1 base from V and 3 bases from J, with 13 bases between. CDR1 is LGHDT, CDR2 YNNKEL, per germline (reference sequence). The CDR3 loop reads CASSQGNRAVYEQYF. As DNA, the CDR3 is TGTGCCAGCAGCCAAGGGAACCGGGCGGTCTACGAGCAGTACTTC.

This clonotype has only a few counts. The gene calls are TRBV6-1 and TRBJ2-1; a weak D match, TRBD1 (6 bases). The V end was cut by 8 bases, the J end by 2 bases, with 13 bases between. Germline V CDR1 and CDR2: MNHNS, SASEGT. The CDR3 has 14 amino acids. The CDR3 DNA reads as TGTGCCAGCTTGACAGGTAGCCCCTACAATGAGCAGTTCTTC. Its protein is CASLTGSPYNEQFF.

This clonotype was recorded many times. The chain couples TRBV30 to TRBJ1-2; possible D gene TRBD1, 6 bases. Germline-derived CDR1 and CDR2 are GTSNPN and SVGIG (reference sequence). The CDR3 totals 12 residues. V was trimmed by 3 bases and J by 4 bases, leaving 9 bases between them. The CDR3 DNA reads as TGTGCCTGGAGCCGGGACACCTATGGCTACACCTTC. Translating it yields CAWSRDTYGYTF.

Worth noting for this clonotype: Here the CDR3 omits its conserved ending phenylalanine or tryptophan, so a read error is the likely source. The V and J genes are TRBV3-1 and TRBJ2-5, with D tentatively TRBD2 (6 bases). Germline CDR1 is LGHDT and CDR2 is YNNKEL (reference sequence). CDR3 length: 15 residues. V lost 1 base and J lost 4, with 13 bases in between. CDR3 DNA: TGTGCCAGCAGCCAAGGCAGCCGGGGGTCAGAGACCCAGTACCTC. It codes for CASSQGSRGSETQYL.

The table lists this clonotype with many counts. This chain links TRBV4-3 with TRBJ1-6; D is unclear. In germline, CDR1 is LGHNA, CDR2 YSLEER. The ends were cut back, 0 bases at V and 9 bases at J, with 15 bases in the middle. The CDR3 has 16 amino acids. This chain's CDR3 is CASSQELVLRGSPLHF. CDR3 nucleotides: TGCGCCAGCAGCCAAGAATTAGTACTTCGAGGTTCACCCCTCCACTTT.

This clonotype was picked up many times. The V call is TRBV24-1, the J call TRBJ2-7; maybe TRBD2 (6 bases). Germline V gives CDR1 KGHDR, CDR2 SFDVKD. V was cut by 5 bases and J by 7 bases, with 14 bases left in between. The CDR3 has 13 amino acids. Written as DNA, the CDR3 is TGTGCCACCAGTGTGACGGGGGTCGGAGAGCAGTACTTC. Amino acid sequence: CATSVTGVGEQYF.

This clonotype was picked up many times. This chain links TRBV2 with TRBJ1-1; D is ambiguous. Germline V lookup: CDR1 SNHLY, CDR2 FYNNEI. V lost 7 bases and J lost 0, with 9 bases in between. This CDR3 comprises 13 residues. CDR3 in amino acids: CASNGSLNTEAFF. The DNA for the CDR3 is TGTGCCAGCAACGGCAGCCTGAACACTGAAGCTTTCTTT.

This clonotype has ten or more counts. This chain connects TRBV4-1 to TRBJ2-3; possible D gene TRBD1, 6 bases. The CDR3 runs to 18 residues. V was clipped by 0 bases and J by 1 base, with 17 bases between them. Per germline, CDR1 MGHRA and CDR2 YSYEKL. The CDR3 loop is CASSQDRTGNWGTDTQYF. CDR3 sequence (DNA): TGCGCCAGCAGCCAAGATAGAACAGGGAATTGGGGCACAGATACGCAGTATTTT.

The rearrangement joins TRBV12-5 to TRBJ2-2; TRBD1 matches 8 bases. Germline V CDR1 and CDR2: LGHNT, FRNRAP. This CDR3 has 17 amino acids. Unmatched junction bases numbered 10, after V lost 4 bases and J lost 3 bases. The CDR3 sequence: CASGYKTGGLDTGELFF. In nucleotides, the CDR3 is TGTGCTAGTGGTTACAAAACAGGGGGATTAGACACCGGGGAGCTGTTTTTT.

This clonotype was seen at least ten times. The chain is built from TRBV12-3 or TRBV12-4 and TRBJ2-7, with D possibly TRBD1 on 5 matching bases. Trimming cost V 2 bases and J 6 bases, with 11 bases left between them. This CDR3 contains 13 residues. The CDR3 here is CASSLRQQSEQYF. CDR3 nucleotides: TGTGCCAGCAGTTTACGACAGCAATCCGAGCAGTACTTC.

V and J are TRBV6-2 or TRBV6-3 and TRBJ2-1; 11 nucleotides agree with TRBD2. This CDR3 has 17 residues. The ends lost 4 bases at V and 3 bases at J; junction bases unmatched: 8. The germline gives CDR1 MNHEY, CDR2 SVGEGT. The chain's CDR3 is CASSFRMTSGNYNEQFF. DNA of the CDR3: TGTGCCAGCAGTTTCCGAATGACTAGCGGGAACTACAATGAGCAGTTCTTC.

J is TRBJ2-1 and V is TRBV27, with D maybe TRBD2 (7 bases). This CDR3 spans 16 amino acids. V lost 8 bases, J lost 3 bases, and 20 bases lay in between. Germline CDR1 is MNHEY and CDR2 is SMNVEV (reference sequence). Here the CDR3 DNA reads TGTGCCAGCCGGGAAGGGGGGGGGGACGGCTACAATGAGCAGTTCTTC. Translated: CASREGGGDGYNEQFF.

This clonotype was counted a few times. This chain links TRBV29-1 with TRBJ2-1; the match to TRBD2 covers 13 bases. CDR3 length: 17 residues. Per germline, CDR1 SQVTM and CDR2 ANQGSEA. Trimming at V came to 7 bases and at J to 0 bases, leaving 9 bases not matched to a gene. The CDR3 here is CSDPGTSGVYSYNEQFF. CDR3 DNA: TGCAGCGACCCCGGGACTAGCGGGGTCTACTCCTACAATGAGCAGTTCTTC.

In this sample, this clonotype turned up many times. This chain uses TRBV18 with TRBJ2-5, with D possibly matching TRBD1 (5 bases). Germline V gene lookup returns CDR1 KGHSH and CDR2 LQKENI. The germline V and J ends were trimmed by 6 bases and 5 bases, with 22 bases remaining between them. This CDR3 region has 16 residues. The CDR3 nucleotides are TGTGCCAGCTCCCCCACAGCAGGGTTTCGGATGGAGACCCAGTACTTC. It yields the protein CASSPTAGFRMETQYF.